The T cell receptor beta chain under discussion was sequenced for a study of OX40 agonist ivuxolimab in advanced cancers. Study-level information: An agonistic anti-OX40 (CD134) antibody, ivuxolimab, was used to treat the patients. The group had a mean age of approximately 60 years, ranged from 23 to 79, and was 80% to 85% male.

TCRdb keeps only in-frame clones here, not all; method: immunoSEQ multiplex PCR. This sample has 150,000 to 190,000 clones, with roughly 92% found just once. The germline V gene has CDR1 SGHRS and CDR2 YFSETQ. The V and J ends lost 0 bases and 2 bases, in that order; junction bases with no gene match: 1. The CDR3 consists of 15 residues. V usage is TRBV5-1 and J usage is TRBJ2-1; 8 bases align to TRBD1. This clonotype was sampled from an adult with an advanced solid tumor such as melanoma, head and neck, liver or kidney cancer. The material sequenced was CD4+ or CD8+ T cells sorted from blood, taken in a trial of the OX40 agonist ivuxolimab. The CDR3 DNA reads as TGCGCCAGCAGCTTGGGGGGACAGGCCTACAATGAGCAGTTCTTC. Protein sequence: CASSLGGQAYNEQFF.